These 6 T cell receptor beta chains were all obtained from the same sample, sequenced in a study of cytomegalovirus exposure and HLA in healthy donors. In the PCR, 60 Vbeta and 13 Jbeta primers were used. Assay used: immunoSEQ multiplex PCR; TCRdb lists only in-frame clones, some missing. The data contain about 200,000 clones, 75% to 90% of them singletons. The sample taken for sequencing was PBMCs. These receptor sequences come from a young woman in good health and CMV-seronegative.

The chain joins TRBV5-1 to TRBJ1-4; TRBD1 aligns across 10 bases. With 4 bases clipped from V and 8 bases from J, the junction kept 5 bases outside the gene matches. The V gene's germline CDR1 is SGHRS and CDR2 YFSETQ. The CDR3 contains 14 residues. The CDR3 region has the DNA TGCGCCAGCAGCGACCGGGACAGGGGAGAAAAACTGTTTTTT. Amino acids: CASSDRDRGEKLFF.

The chain uses TRBV25-1 and TRBJ2-2, with TRBD2 matching over 7 bases. CDR3 length equals 17 residues. Trimming removed 4 bases from V and 0 bases from J; junction bases left unmatched: 8. Germline V CDR1 and CDR2: MGHDK, SYGVNS. The CDR3 loop is CASSAWTRSSNTGELFF. CDR3 in DNA: TGTGCCAGCAGTGCGTGGACTAGATCGTCGAACACCGGGGAGCTGTTTTTT.

The chain carries TRBV27 and TRBJ2-7, with 10 bases that match TRBD2. The CDR3 extends over 15 amino acids. Germline trimming cut 6 bases from V and 1 base from J; bases unmatched to any gene: 6. Germline assignment: CDR1 MNHEY and CDR2 SMNVEV (reference sequence). The CDR3 DNA reads TGTGCCAGCAGCATTAGCGGGGGGCCTTCCTACGAGCAGTACTTC. Translated: CASSISGGPSYEQYF.

V gene TRBV19 combines with J gene TRBJ2-1; 7 nucleotides line up with TRBD2. Germline assignment: CDR1 LNHDA and CDR2 SQIVND (reference sequence). The CDR3 covers 16 residues. V lost 5 bases to trimming and J lost 3 bases; unmatched junction nucleotides: 10. In DNA form, the CDR3 reads TGTGCCAGTAGTCCGACTAGCCCTCGGGGCTACAATGAGCAGTTCTTC. The encoded protein is CASSPTSPRGYNEQFF. The full variable domain, with the rest looked up from reference TRBV19 and TRBJ2-1, is DGGITQSPKYLFRKEGQNVTLSCEQNLNHDAMYWYRQDPGQGLRLIYYSQIVNDFQKGDIAEGYSVSREKKESFPLTVTSAQKNPTAFYLCASSPTSPRGYNEQFFGPGTRLTVL.

The genes are TRBV27 and TRBJ2-7; TRBD1 matches at 9 bases. Germline V gives CDR1 MNHEY, CDR2 SMNVEV (reference sequence). Germline trimming cut 1 base from V and 1 base from J; bases unmatched to any gene: 2. This CDR3 contains 15 residues. CDR3 nucleotide sequence: TGTGCCAGCAGTTTATTAGGGACAGGGTCCTACGAGCAGTACTTC. It yields the protein CASSLLGTGSYEQYF.

The chain joins TRBV2 to TRBJ2-1, with D possibly TRBD2 on 6 matching bases. The V gene's germline CDR1 is SNHLY and CDR2 FYNNEI. With 0 bases removed from V and 10 bases from J, the gap between germline ends came to 10 bases. This CDR3 comprises 13 residues. CDR3 amino acids: CASSEAEGPEQFF. The CDR3 nucleotides are TGTGCCAGCAGTGAAGCGGAGGGACCCGAGCAGTTCTTC.